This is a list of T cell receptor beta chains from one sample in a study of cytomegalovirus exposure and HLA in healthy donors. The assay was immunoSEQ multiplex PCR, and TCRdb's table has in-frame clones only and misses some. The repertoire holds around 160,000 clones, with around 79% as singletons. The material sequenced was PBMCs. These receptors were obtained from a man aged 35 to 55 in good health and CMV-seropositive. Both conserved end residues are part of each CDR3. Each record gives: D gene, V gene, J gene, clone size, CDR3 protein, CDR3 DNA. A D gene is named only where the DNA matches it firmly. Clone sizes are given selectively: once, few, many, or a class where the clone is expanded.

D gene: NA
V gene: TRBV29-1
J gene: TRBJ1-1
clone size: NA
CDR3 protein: CSVEVNLNTEAFF
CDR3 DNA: TGCAGCGTTGAAGTAAACTTGAACACTGAAGCTTTCTTT

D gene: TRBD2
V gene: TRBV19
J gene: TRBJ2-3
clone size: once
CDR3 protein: CASSIVAGGHRTQYF
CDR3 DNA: TGTGCCAGTAGTATTGTGGCGGGAGGCCATCGTACGCAGTATTTT

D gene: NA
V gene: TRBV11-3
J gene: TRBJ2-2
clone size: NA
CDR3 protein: CASSNKRVNTGELFF
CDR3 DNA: TGTGCCAGCAGTAATAAGCGGGTGAACACCGGGGAGCTGTTTTTT

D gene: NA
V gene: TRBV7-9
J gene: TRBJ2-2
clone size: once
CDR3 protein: CSSSLTPTGNTGELFF
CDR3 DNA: TGTTCCAGCAGCTTAACCCCGACAGGCAACACCGGGGAGCTGTTTTTT

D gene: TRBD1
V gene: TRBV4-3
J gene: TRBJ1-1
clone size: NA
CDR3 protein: CASSQDWGTGGQGTEAFF
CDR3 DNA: TGCGCCAGCAGCCAAGATTGGGGGACAGGGGGCCAAGGCACTGAAGCTTTCTTT

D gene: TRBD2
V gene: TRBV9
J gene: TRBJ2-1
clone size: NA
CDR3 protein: CASSASGVLNEQFF
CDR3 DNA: TGTGCCAGCAGCGCTAGCGGGGTACTAAATGAGCAGTTCTTC

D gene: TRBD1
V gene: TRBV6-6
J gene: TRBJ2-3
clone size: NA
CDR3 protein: CASSRTGGTPDTQYF
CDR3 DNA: TGTGCCAGCAGTAGGACAGGGGGGACTCCGGATACGCAGTATTTT

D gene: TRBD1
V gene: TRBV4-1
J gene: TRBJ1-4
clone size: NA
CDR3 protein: CASSQLTGGGFATNEKLFF
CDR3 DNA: TGCGCCAGCAGCCAACTGACAGGGGGCGGGTTTGCAACTAATGAAAAACTGTTTTTT

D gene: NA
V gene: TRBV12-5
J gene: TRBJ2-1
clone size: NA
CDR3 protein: CASGRDSLYNEQFF
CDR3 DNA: TGTGCTAGTGGGCGGGACAGCTTATACAATGAGCAGTTCTTC

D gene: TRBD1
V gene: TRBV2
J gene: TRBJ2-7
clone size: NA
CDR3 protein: CASSEGTAPYEQYF
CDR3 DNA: TGTGCCAGCAGTGAGGGGACAGCACCCTACGAGCAGTACTTC

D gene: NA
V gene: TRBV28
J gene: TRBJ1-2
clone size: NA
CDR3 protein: CASGAGAYGYTF
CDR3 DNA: TGTGCCAGCGGGGCAGGGGCCTATGGCTACACCTTC

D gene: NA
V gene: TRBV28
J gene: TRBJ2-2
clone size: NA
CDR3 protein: CASSYSNTGELFF
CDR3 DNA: TGTGCCAGCAGTTACAGCAACACCGGGGAGCTGTTTTTT

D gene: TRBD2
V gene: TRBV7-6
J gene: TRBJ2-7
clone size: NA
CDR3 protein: CASSLLLAGVSDEQYF
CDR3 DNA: TGTGCCAGCAGCTTGCTACTAGCGGGAGTAAGCGACGAGCAGTACTTC

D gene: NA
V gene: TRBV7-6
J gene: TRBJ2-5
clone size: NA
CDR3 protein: CASSPRGSYQETQYF
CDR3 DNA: TGTGCCAGCAGCCCAAGGGGGTCCTACCAAGAGACCCAGTACTTC

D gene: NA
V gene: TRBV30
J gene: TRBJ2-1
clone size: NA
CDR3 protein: CAWRKGAYNEQFF
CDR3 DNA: TGTGCCTGGAGAAAAGGGGCATACAATGAGCAGTTCTTC

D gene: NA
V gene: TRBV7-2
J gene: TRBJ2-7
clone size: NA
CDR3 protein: CASSLGQLGEQYF
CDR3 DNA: TGTGCCAGCAGCTTGGGACAATTGGGCGAGCAGTACTTC

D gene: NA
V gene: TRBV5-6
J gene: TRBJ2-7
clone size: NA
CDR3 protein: CASSLWLARPYEQYF
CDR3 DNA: TGTGCCAGCAGCTTGTGGCTAGCGCGACCCTACGAGCAGTACTTC